This passage covers 21 T cell receptor beta chains from one sample sequenced in a study of cytomegalovirus exposure and HLA in healthy donors. PCR employed 60 Vbeta and 13 Jbeta primers. The assay was immunoSEQ multiplex PCR, and TCRdb's table has in-frame clones only and misses some. This sample has roughly 180,000 clones, with around 82% found just once. Sequencing was done on a sample of PBMCs. All receptors come from a woman between 25 and 40 years old in good health and CMV-seropositive.

This chain links TRBV9 with TRBJ2-5; 9 nucleotides line up with TRBD1. V trimming: 3 bases; J trimming: 5 bases; junction bases outside the gene matches: 8. This CDR3 contains 15 residues. Looked up from germline, CDR1 is SGDLS and CDR2 is YYNGEE. CDR3 sequence reads: CASSALDRGGETQYF. In DNA, the CDR3 is TGTGCCAGCAGCGCCCTAGACAGGGGGGGGGAGACCCAGTACTTC.

This sequence joins TRBV9 and TRBJ2-5, with 9 positions matching TRBD2. The CDR3 runs to 16 residues. V was clipped by 0 bases and J by 4 bases; unmatched bases: 7. CDR1 and CDR2 from the germline V gene are SGDLS and YYNGEE. CDR3 coding DNA: TGTGCCAGCAGCGTAGCTTCCCTAGCGGGGTCAGAGACCCAGTACTTC. It yields the protein CASSVASLAGSETQYF.

The chain combines TRBV18 with TRBJ1-4; no firm D call. V lost 3 bases, J lost 6 bases, and 8 bases lay in between. Germline V gene lookup returns CDR1 KGHSH and CDR2 LQKENI. The CDR3 covers 13 residues. CDR3 DNA: TGTGCCAGCTCACCCCAGTTTGATGAAAAACTGTTTTTT. Translating gives CASSPQFDEKLFF.

The V and J genes are TRBV6-5 and TRBJ1-5; no reliable D call. This CDR3 region has 15 residues. The germline V and J ends were trimmed by 5 bases and 5 bases, with 16 bases remaining between them. In germline, CDR1 is MNHEY, CDR2 SVGAGI. The DNA for the CDR3 is TGTGCCAGCAGTGGAGGCGAGAGGGAGTATCAGCCCCAGCATTTT. It specifies CASSGGEREYQPQHF.

The rearrangement joins TRBV28 to TRBJ2-7; 8 bases match TRBD2. This CDR3 contains 13 residues. Germline loops: CDR1 MDHEN, CDR2 SYDVKM. Losses at the gene ends were 6 bases for V and 6 bases for J; bases not matched to a gene: 7. CDR3 protein: CASSSGTRLEQYF. CDR3 sequence (DNA): TGTGCCAGCAGCTCCGGGACTAGACTCGAGCAGTACTTC.

V and J are TRBV7-8 and TRBJ2-2; D perhaps matches TRBD2 (6 bases). The CDR3 is made up of 16 amino acids. The V gene lost 2 bases and the J gene lost 3 bases, with 13 bases spanning the gap. CDR1 is SGHVS and CDR2 is FQNEAQ in the germline V gene. The CDR3 sequence: CASSLRAGTHTGELFF. In nucleotides, the CDR3 is TGTGCCAGCAGCTTAAGGGCGGGGACGCACACCGGGGAGCTGTTTTTT.

The J gene is TRBJ1-2, the V gene TRBV6-5; 8 nucleotides match TRBD1. The CDR3 has 13 residues. The germline CDR1 and CDR2 sequences are MNHEY and SVGAGI. The J segment lost 6 bases and the V segment lost 6 bases, leaving 6 bases of the junction unmatched. The CDR3, as DNA: TGTGCCAGCAGCCTGAAGACAGGGGATGGCTACACCTTC. It specifies CASSLKTGDGYTF.

This clone was recorded only once. The chain uses TRBV7-2 and TRBJ2-6; D gene ambiguous. The CDR3 is 15 residues long. Germline V gene sequence: CDR1 SGHTA, CDR2 FQGNSA. The V and J ends lost 3 bases and 1 base respectively, with 7 bases between them. CDR3: CASSFRLSGANVLTF. The CDR3 nucleotides read TGTGCCAGCAGCTTTAGATTATCTGGGGCCAACGTCCTGACTTTC.

This clone was seen only a few times. The CDR3 protein is CASSSGTGTYEQYF. As DNA, the CDR3 is TGTGCCAGCAGCTCCGGGACAGGGACCTACGAGCAGTACTTC. This chain uses TRBV7-8 with TRBJ2-7; 9 bases line up with TRBD1. Trimming took 4 bases from V and 2 from J; bases not matched to a gene: 3. The CDR3 extends over 14 amino acids. Germline loops: CDR1 SGHVS, CDR2 FQNEAQ.

The V call is TRBV4-3, the J call TRBJ2-7; possibly TRBD1 for D (6 bases). Germline CDR1 and CDR2: LGHNA and YSLEER. There are 15 residues in the CDR3. Trimming shortened V by 3 bases and J by 1 base, and 13 bases separated the two germline ends. The CDR3 loop is CASSQILGQSYEQYF. The CDR3 bases are TGCGCCAGCAGCCAGATTCTGGGACAATCCTACGAGCAGTACTTC.

The table lists this clone with a count of one. This chain connects TRBV5-5 to TRBJ2-3, with D maybe TRBD1 (6 bases). Trimming took off 3 bases at V and 0 bases at J, with 11 bases between the two ends. Per germline, CDR1 SGHKS and CDR2 YYEKEE (reference sequence). The CDR3 spans 15 residues. The CDR3 bases are TGTGCCAGCAGCTGGGGACAATCTAGCACAGATACGCAGTATTTT. Its translation: CASSWGQSSTDTQYF.

The chain is built from TRBV7-6 and TRBJ1-4; 7 bases line up with TRBD1. J gave up 7 bases and V 3 bases, and 2 bases lay outside the gene matches. There are 13 residues in the CDR3. The germline V gene has CDR1 SGHVS and CDR2 FNYEAQ. The CDR3 protein is CASSFRTGEKLFF. In DNA form, the CDR3 reads TGTGCCAGCAGCTTTCGGACAGGTGAAAAACTGTTTTTT.

V usage is TRBV15 and J usage is TRBJ2-7; 11 nucleotides line up with TRBD1. Germline assignment: CDR1 LNHNV and CDR2 YYDKDF (reference sequence). This CDR3 comprises 14 residues. The J segment lost 6 bases and the V segment lost 3 bases, leaving 4 bases of the junction unmatched. The CDR3 sequence is CATSRRTGGGEQYF. CDR3 sequence (DNA): TGTGCCACCAGCAGGCGGACAGGGGGCGGCGAGCAGTACTTC.

The chain has TRBV4-1 and TRBJ1-4; D is possibly TRBD1 (5 bases). V lost 3 bases and J 0 bases, leaving 11 bases between the germline ends. This CDR3 is 16 amino acids long. CDR1 MGHRA and CDR2 YSYEKL come from the germline V gene. The CDR3 coding sequence is TGCGCCAGCAGCCAGTCAGGAGGGGCAACTAATGAAAAACTGTTTTTT. The encoded protein is CASSQSGGATNEKLFF.

In this sample, this clone turned up a few times. V usage is TRBV5-5 and J usage is TRBJ1-5; 8 nucleotides line up with TRBD1. From germline, CDR1 is SGHKS and CDR2 YYEKEE (reference sequence). V was pared by 6 bases and J by 3 bases, with 5 bases of the junction left unmatched. The CDR3 has 14 amino acids. CDR3 loop: CASNRGGTNQPQHF. In DNA, the CDR3 is TGTGCCAGCAACAGGGGGGGTACCAATCAGCCCCAGCATTTT.

The chain has TRBV13 and TRBJ1-4, with 7 positions matching TRBD1. The germline CDR1 and CDR2 sequences are PRHDT and FYEKMQ (reference sequence). This CDR3 is 13 amino acids long. After removal of 5 bases from V and 8 bases from J, the junction contained 5 bases not matched to a gene. CDR3: CASSPGGQEKLFF. CDR3 bases: TGTGCCAGCAGCCCAGGGGGGCAAGAAAAACTGTTTTTT.

V usage is TRBV5-1 and J usage is TRBJ2-5; perhaps TRBD2 as D (6 bases). The CDR3 sequence is 14 residues long. The germline gives CDR1 SGHRS, CDR2 YFSETQ. Trimming took off 3 bases at V and 2 bases at J, with 11 bases between the two ends. The CDR3 reads CASSYRGKQETQYF. The DNA of the CDR3 is TGCGCCAGCAGCTACCGGGGGAAACAAGAGACCCAGTACTTC. Supplemented by reference TRBV5-1 and TRBJ2-5, the full variable domain reads KAGVTQTPRYLIKTRGQQVTLSCSPISGHRSVSWYQQTPGQGLQFLFEYFSETQRNKGNFPGRFSGRQFSNSRSEMNVSTLELGDSALYLCASSYRGKQETQYFGPGTRLLVL.

This chain links TRBV28 with TRBJ2-7; 7 bases fit TRBD1. This CDR3 has 14 amino acids. CDR1 and CDR2 from the germline V gene are MDHEN and SYDVKM. J was trimmed by 2 bases and V by 3 bases; bases with no gene match: 4. The CDR3 nucleotides read TGTGCCAGCAGTTTCGGGACAGTCACCTACGAGCAGTACTTC. Amino acids: CASSFGTVTYEQYF.

The chain joins TRBV5-1 to TRBJ1-6; unclear D gene. Germline V lookup: CDR1 SGHRS, CDR2 YFSETQ. This CDR3 is built from 15 residues. Trimming pared 0 bases from V and 7 bases from J, leaving 11 bases between. CDR3 nucleotide sequence: TGCGCCAGCAGCTTGGCGGGGTCGTGGAATTCACCCCTCCACTTT. It is translated as CASSLAGSWNSPLHF.

The chain couples TRBV1 to TRBJ2-5; the table's D call, TRBD2, was not checked against the DNA. TRBV1 is shown as a pseudogene. This CDR3 spans 17 amino acids. CDR3: CTSSQKRGLLWGETQYF. CDR3 coding DNA: TGCACCAGCAGCCAAAAGCGGGGGTTGTTATGGGGAGAGACCCAGTACTTC.

The rearrangement joins TRBV11-2 to TRBJ1-1; possibly TRBD1 for D (6 bases). CDR1 SGHAT and CDR2 FQNNGV come from the germline V gene. This CDR3 region has 16 residues. The V and J ends lost 0 bases and 1 base respectively, with 12 bases between them. The DNA for the CDR3 is TGTGCCAGCAGCTTAGAATGGGGGGGGGCGAACACTGAAGCTTTCTTT. Its protein is CASSLEWGGANTEAFF.